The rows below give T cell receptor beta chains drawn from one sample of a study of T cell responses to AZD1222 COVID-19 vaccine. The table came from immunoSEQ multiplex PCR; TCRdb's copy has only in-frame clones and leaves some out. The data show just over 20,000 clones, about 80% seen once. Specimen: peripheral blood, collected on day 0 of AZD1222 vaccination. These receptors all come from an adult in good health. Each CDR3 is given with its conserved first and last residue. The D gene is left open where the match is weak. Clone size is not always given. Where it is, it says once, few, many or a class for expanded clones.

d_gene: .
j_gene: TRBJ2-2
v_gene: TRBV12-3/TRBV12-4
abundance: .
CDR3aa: CASTLSWGELFF
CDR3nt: TGTGCCAGCACCCTGAGTTGGGGGGAGCTGTTTTTT

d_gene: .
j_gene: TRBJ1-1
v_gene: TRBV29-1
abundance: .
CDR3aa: CSVAEQGVDTEAFF
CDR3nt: TGCAGCGTGGCAGAACAGGGAGTAGACACTGAAGCTTTCTTT

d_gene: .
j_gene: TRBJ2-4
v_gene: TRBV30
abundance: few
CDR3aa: CAWSVGGAKNIQYF
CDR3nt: TGTGCCTGGAGTGTTGGAGGGGCCAAAAACATTCAGTACTTC

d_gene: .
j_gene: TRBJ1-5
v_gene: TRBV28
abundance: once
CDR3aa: CASSPDIENQPQHF
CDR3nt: TGTGCCAGCAGCCCGGATATTGAGAATCAGCCCCAGCATTTT

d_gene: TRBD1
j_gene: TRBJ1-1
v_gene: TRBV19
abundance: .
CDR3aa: CASSGRTGGSHTEAFF
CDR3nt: TGTGCCAGTAGTGGAAGGACAGGGGGCTCCCACACTGAAGCTTTCTTT

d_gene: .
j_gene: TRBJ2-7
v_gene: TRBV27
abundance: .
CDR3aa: CASRLTRSTVYEQYF
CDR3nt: TGTGCCAGCAGACTAACCCGGTCCACCGTCTACGAGCAGTACTTC

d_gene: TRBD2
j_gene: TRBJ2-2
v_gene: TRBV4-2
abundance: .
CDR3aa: CASSQQLAANTGELFF
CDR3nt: TGTGCCAGCAGCCAACAACTAGCGGCGAACACCGGGGAGCTGTTTTTT

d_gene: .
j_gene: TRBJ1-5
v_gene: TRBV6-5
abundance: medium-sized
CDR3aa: CASRKGTTSNQPQHF
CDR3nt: TGTGCCAGCAGAAAAGGGACAACTAGCAATCAGCCCCAGCATTTT

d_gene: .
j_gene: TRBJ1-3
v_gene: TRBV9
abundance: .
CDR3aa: CASSKQEASGNTIYF
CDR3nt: TGTGCCAGCAGCAAACAGGAGGCCTCTGGAAACACCATATATTTT

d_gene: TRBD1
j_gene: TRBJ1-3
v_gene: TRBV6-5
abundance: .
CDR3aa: CASSPRDRGNTIYF
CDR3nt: TGTGCCAGCAGTCCGAGGGACAGGGGAAACACCATATATTTT

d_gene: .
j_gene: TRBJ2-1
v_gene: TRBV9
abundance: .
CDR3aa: CASSEDSYNEQFF
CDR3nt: TGTGCCAGCAGCGAAGACTCCTACAATGAGCAGTTCTTC

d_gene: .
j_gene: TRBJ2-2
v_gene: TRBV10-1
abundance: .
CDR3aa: CASSESRVTGELFF
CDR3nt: TGCGCCAGCAGTGAGAGTAGGGTCACCGGGGAGCTGTTTTTT

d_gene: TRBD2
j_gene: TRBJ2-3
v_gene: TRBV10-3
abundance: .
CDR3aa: CAISLAGEGTDTQYF
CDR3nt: TGTGCCATCTCTTTAGCGGGAGAAGGCACAGATACGCAGTATTTT

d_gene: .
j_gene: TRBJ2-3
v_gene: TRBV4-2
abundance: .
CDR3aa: CASSQDRGPDTQYF
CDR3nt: TGTGCCAGCAGCCAAGATCGGGGGCCAGATACGCAGTATTTT

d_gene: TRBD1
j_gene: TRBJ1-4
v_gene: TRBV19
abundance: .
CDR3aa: CASSITGTGFEKLFF
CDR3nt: TGTGCCAGTAGTATAACCGGGACAGGGTTTGAAAAACTGTTTTTT

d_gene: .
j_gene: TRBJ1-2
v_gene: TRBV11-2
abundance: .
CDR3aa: CASSLGQGGYGYTF
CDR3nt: TGTGCCAGCAGCTTAGGCCAGGGAGGCTATGGCTACACCTTC

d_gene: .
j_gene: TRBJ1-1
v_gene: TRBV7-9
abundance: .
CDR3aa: CASTPQGQLTEAFF
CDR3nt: TGTGCCAGCACCCCTCAGGGACAACTAACTGAAGCTTTCTTT

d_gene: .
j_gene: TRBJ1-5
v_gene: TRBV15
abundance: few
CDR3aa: CATSSVGNQPQHF
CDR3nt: TGTGCCACCAGCTCGGTGGGCAATCAGCCCCAGCATTTT

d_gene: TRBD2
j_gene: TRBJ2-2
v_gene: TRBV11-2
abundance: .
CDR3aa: CASSAWTSGSGELFF
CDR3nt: TGTGCCAGCAGCGCCTGGACTAGCGGGAGCGGGGAGCTGTTTTTT

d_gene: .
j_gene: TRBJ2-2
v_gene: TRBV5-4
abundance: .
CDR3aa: CASTVGTGELFF
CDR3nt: TGTGCCAGCACCGTAGGGACCGGGGAGCTGTTTTTT

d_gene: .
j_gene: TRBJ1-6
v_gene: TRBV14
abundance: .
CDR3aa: CASSHSGVSPLHF
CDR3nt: TGTGCCAGCAGCCACTCAGGGGTTTCACCCCTCCACTTT

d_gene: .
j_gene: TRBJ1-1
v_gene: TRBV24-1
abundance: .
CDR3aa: CATSDPAVGGGGAFF
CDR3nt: TGTGCCACCAGTGACCCGGCGGTAGGTGGTGGTGGAGCTTTCTTT

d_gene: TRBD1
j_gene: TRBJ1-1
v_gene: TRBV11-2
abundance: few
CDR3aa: CASSQQGGTEAFF
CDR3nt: TGTGCCAGCAGCCAACAGGGGGGCACTGAAGCTTTCTTT

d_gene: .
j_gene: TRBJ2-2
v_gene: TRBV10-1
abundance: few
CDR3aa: CASSEFGQGNGELFF
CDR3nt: TGCGCCAGCAGTGAATTTGGGCAGGGTAACGGGGAGCTGTTTTTT

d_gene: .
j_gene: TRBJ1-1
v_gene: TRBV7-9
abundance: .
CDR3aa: CASSLAIRRPNTEAFF
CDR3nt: TGTGCCAGCAGCTTAGCGATCCGAAGACCGAACACTGAAGCTTTCTTT

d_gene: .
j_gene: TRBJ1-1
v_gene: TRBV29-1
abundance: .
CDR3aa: CSGGGSNTEAFF
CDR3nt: TGCAGCGGGGGGGGCTCGAACACTGAAGCTTTCTTT

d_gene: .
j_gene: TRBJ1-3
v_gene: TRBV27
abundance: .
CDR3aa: CASSLKGRPSGNTIYF
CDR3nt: TGTGCCAGCAGTTTAAAGGGCAGGCCCTCTGGAAACACCATATATTTT

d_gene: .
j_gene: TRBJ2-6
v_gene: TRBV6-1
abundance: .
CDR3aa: CASSEFQGTGANVLTF
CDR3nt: TGTGCCAGCAGTGAATTTCAGGGGACTGGGGCCAACGTCCTGACTTTC

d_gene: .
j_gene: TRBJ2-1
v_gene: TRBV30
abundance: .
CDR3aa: CAWSLALSSYNEQFF
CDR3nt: TGTGCCTGGAGCCTTGCCCTGAGCTCCTACAATGAGCAGTTCTTC

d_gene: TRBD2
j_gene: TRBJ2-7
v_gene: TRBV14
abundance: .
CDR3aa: CASSDSGRAGLKYEQYF
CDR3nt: TGTGCCAGCAGCGATAGCGGGAGGGCCGGATTAAAGTACGAGCAGTACTTC

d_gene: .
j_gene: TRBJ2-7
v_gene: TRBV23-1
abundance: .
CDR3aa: CASSPDFVRGMENEQYF
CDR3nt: TGCGCCAGCAGTCCAGATTTCGTTCGGGGGATGGAAAACGAGCAGTACTTC

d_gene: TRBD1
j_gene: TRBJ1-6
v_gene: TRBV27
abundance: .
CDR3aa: CASGQTGGSYNSPLHF
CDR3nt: TGTGCCAGCGGGCAAACAGGGGGCTCCTATAATTCACCCCTCCACTTT

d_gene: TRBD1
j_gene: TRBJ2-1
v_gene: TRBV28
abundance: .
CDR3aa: CASSSGQALYNEQFF
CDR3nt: TGTGCCAGCAGTTCGGGACAGGCCCTTTACAATGAGCAGTTCTTC

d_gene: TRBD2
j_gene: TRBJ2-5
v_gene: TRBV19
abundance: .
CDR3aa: CASSTSGAYQETQYF
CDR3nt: TGTGCCAGTAGCACTAGCGGGGCCTACCAAGAGACCCAGTACTTC

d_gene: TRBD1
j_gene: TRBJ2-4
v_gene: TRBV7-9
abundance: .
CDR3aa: CASSSRDRGTNIQYF
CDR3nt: TGTGCCAGCAGCTCCCGGGACAGGGGAACAAACATTCAGTACTTC

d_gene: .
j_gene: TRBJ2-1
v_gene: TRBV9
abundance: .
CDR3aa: CASSVAIWSSVGNEQFF
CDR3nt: TGTGCCAGCAGCGTAGCTATTTGGTCTAGCGTCGGGAATGAGCAGTTCTTC

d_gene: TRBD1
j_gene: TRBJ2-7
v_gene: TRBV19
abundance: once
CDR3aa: CASSMTGGIYEQYF
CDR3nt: TGTGCCAGTAGTATGACAGGGGGGATCTACGAGCAGTACTTC

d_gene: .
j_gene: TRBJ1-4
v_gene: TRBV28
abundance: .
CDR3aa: CASSSDTPVGLWVVNEKLFF
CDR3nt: TGTGCCAGCAGTTCCGATACCCCAGTGGGGTTATGGGTCGTCAATGAAAAACTGTTTTTT

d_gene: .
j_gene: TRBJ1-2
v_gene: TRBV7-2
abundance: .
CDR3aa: CASTLSWQGEGYTF
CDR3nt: TGTGCCAGCACCCTAAGCTGGCAGGGTGAGGGCTACACCTTC

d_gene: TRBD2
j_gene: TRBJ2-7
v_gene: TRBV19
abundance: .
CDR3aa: CARTSGRASYEQYF
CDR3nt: TGTGCCAGGACTAGCGGGAGAGCCTCCTACGAGCAGTACTTC